A selection of T cell receptor beta chains follows, all from one sample in a study of human T cells and chemical hapten exposure. MiXCR was run by TCRdb on the RACE reads, yielding one entry per CDR3 protein. The sample shows more than 300,000 distinct CDR3 sequences, less than 6.5% of them seen only once. This specimen consisted of whole blood, obtained in connection with sensitization to the hapten diphenylcyclopropenone (DPC). These receptors all stem from a woman aged 45-60 years with alopecia areata. Some clones in this sample may be carry-over from other donors' samples. Each CDR3 is given with its conserved first and last residue. Each record gives: D gene, V gene, J gene, clone size, CDR3 protein, CDR3 DNA. D genes are given only for firm matches. Some rows mark clone size as missing; the rest say once, few, many or name a class of expanded clone.

TRBD2	TRBV3-1	TRBJ2-7	many	CASSRTSGRPHEQYF	TGTGCCAGCAGCCGAACTAGCGGGAGACCCCACGAGCAGTACTTC
-	TRBV7-2	TRBJ2-5	-	CASSFNMETQYF	TGTGCCAGCAGCTTCAACATGGAGACCCAGTACTTC
TRBD1	TRBV6-5	TRBJ1-2	few	CASKSGGTYGYTF	TGTGCCAGCAAATCAGGGGGAACCTATGGCTACACCTTC
-	TRBV2	TRBJ2-6	many	CASSESSGANVLTF	TGTGCCAGCAGTGAAAGCTCTGGGGCCAACGTCCTGACTTTC
TRBD1	TRBV18	TRBJ2-7	-	CASSPQTGFEQYF	TGTGCCAGCTCACCACAGACAGGGTTCGAGCAGTACTTC
-	TRBV20-1	TRBJ1-1	many	CSARKTEAFF	TGCAGTGCGCGTAAGACTGAAGCTTTCTTT
TRBD1	TRBV7-9	TRBJ2-2	-	CASKTTGGTGELFF	TGTGCCAGCAAGACAACAGGGGGCACCGGGGAGCTGTTTTTT
-	TRBV19	TRBJ2-4	few	CASSTWGEDIQYF	TGTGCCAGTAGTACTTGGGGGGAGGACATTCAGTACTTC
TRBD2	TRBV4-2	TRBJ2-2	-	CASSQSSGVNTGELFF	TGTGCCAGCAGCCAATCTAGCGGGGTAAACACCGGGGAGCTGTTTTTT
TRBD2	TRBV9	TRBJ2-3	-	CASSVGGREGDTQYF	TGTGCCAGCAGCGTAGGCGGGAGGGAAGGAGATACGCAGTATTTT
-	TRBV2	TRBJ1-1	few	CASSRDHYTEAFF	TGTGCCAGCAGCCGCGATCATTACACTGAAGCTTTCTTT
-	TRBV12-3/TRBV12-4	TRBJ1-2	-	CASSWTAGSYTF	TGTGCCAGCAGTTGGACAGCCGGAAGCTACACCTTC
-	TRBV27	TRBJ1-1	many	CASNPLRGPNTEAFF	TGTGCCAGCAACCCCCTGAGAGGGCCGAACACTGAAGCTTTCTTT
-	TRBV2	TRBJ1-1	few	CASSESGFRPEAFF	TGTGCCAGCAGTGAGAGCGGGTTCAGACCTGAAGCTTTCTTT
-	TRBV6-6	TRBJ2-7	many	CASSYTTYEQYF	TGTGCCAGCAGTTACACGACTTACGAGCAGTACTTC
-	TRBV5-1	TRBJ2-4	-	CASSLETGNAKNIQYF	TGCGCCAGCAGCTTGGAGACGGGGAACGCCAAAAACATTCAGTACTTC
TRBD2	TRBV6-2/TRBV6-3	TRBJ2-7	few	CASIPSGRDSYEQYF	TGTGCCAGCATCCCTAGCGGGAGGGATTCCTACGAGCAGTACTTC
-	TRBV9	TRBJ1-3	-	CASSGDIRNTIYF	TGTGCCAGCAGCGGTGACATCCGAAACACCATATATTTT
-	TRBV14	TRBJ2-1	many	CASSQVHVYEQFF	TGTGCCAGCAGCCAAGTACATGTCTATGAGCAGTTCTTC
-	TRBV7-6	TRBJ1-1	-	CASSAGWPGHNMNTEAFF	TGTGCCAGCAGCGCCGGGTGGCCGGGACACAACATGAACACTGAAGCTTTCTTT
-	TRBV5-1	TRBJ1-4	-	CASSIVGNEKLFF	TGCGCCAGCAGCATAGTAGGCAATGAAAAACTGTTTTTT
TRBD2	TRBV4-1	TRBJ2-3	many	CASSQSGTSGSTQYF	TGCGCCAGCAGCCAATCCGGGACTAGCGGTAGTACGCAGTATTTT
TRBD1	TRBV12-3/TRBV12-4	TRBJ2-7	many	CASSTGDYEQYF	TGTGCCAGCAGCACAGGGGACTACGAGCAGTACTTC
-	TRBV4-2	TRBJ1-2	-	CASSQESRDYGYTF	TGTGCCAGCAGCCAAGAGAGCAGGGACTATGGCTACACCTTC
-	TRBV29-1	TRBJ1-2	many	CSVESPINYGYTF	TGCAGCGTTGAATCCCCCATTAACTATGGCTACACCTTC
TRBD1	TRBV15	TRBJ2-3	-	CATSYDRDPDTQYF	TGTGCCACCAGCTACGACAGGGACCCAGATACGCAGTATTTT
-	TRBV7-9	TRBJ1-2	few	CASSLSPSPEGYTF	TGTGCCAGCAGCTTATCGCCTTCCCCGGAGGGCTACACCTTC
-	TRBV5-5	TRBJ1-2	many	CASSPITGNYGYTF	TGTGCCAGCAGCCCCATCACAGGGAACTATGGCTACACCTTC